What follows are 27 T cell receptor beta chains derived from one specimen sequenced in a study of T cells in Graves' hyperthyroidism and ophthalmopathy (dated 2019 in TCRdb). Library preparation was by multiplex PCR. Instrument on record: Illumina HiSeq 2000. TCR beta CDR3 regions were amplified from RNA transcripts. The first round of RT-PCR for the TCR CDR3 was performed with the HTBI primer set and the Qiagen OneStep RT-PCR kit. The public reads were reprocessed in TCRdb via fastp at Q25 and MiXCR, keeping in-frame beta chains. Each CDR3 protein appears once, grouped with its most common genes and DNA. The sample table contains under 700,000 distinct CDR3 sequences; only one count was recorded for around 42% of them. The ten biggest clones cover nearly 8.5% of the sample. Sequenced sample: peripheral blood or thyroid tissue (not recorded which). These receptors all come from a woman aged 18 to 35 with Graves' hyperthyroidism. Donor details come from another sample of the same person, matched by shared clones.

Only a few counts were recorded for this clonotype. This chain links TRBV20-1 with TRBJ2-7, with D perhaps given as TRBD1 or TRBD2 (5 bases each). Germline V lookup: CDR1 DFQATT, CDR2 SNEGSKA (reference sequence). Trimming left V 5 bases short and J 1 base short, with 12 bases between. CDR3 size: 13 residues. As DNA, the CDR3 is TGCAGTGCTCTCCCGGGACGTTCCTACGAGCAGTACTTC. Protein: CSALPGRSYEQYF.

This clonotype appeared once. CDR3 sequence reads: CSARKRDIGSPLHF. In DNA, the CDR3 is TGCAGTGCTAGAAAGCGGGACATTGGTTCACCCCTCCACTTT. The chain is built from TRBV20-1 and TRBJ1-6; weak D call: TRBD1 (6 bases). Germline loops: CDR1 DFQATT, CDR2 SNEGSKA (reference sequence). The CDR3 length is 14 residues. Trimming pared 2 bases from V and 9 bases from J, leaving 14 bases between.

The chain combines TRBV7-2 with TRBJ2-7; 7 positions agree with TRBD2. The V and J ends lost 2 bases and 2 bases, in that order; junction bases with no gene match: 9. The CDR3 contains 16 residues. Germline V CDR1 and CDR2: SGHTA, FQGNSA. CDR3 sequence (DNA): TGTGCCAGCAGCTTACGGGCGACTAGCAGGGCCTACGAGCAGTACTTC. Residues: CASSLRATSRAYEQYF. The full variable domain, rest sourced from reference TRBV7-2 and TRBJ2-7, is GAGVSQSPSNKVTEKGKDVELRCDPISGHTALYWYRQSLGQGLEFLIYFQGNSAPDKSGLPSDRFSAERTGGSVSTLTIQRTQQEDSAVYLCASSLRATSRAYEQYFGPGTRLTVT.

The chain joins TRBV7-2 to TRBJ2-2; D is undetermined. The CDR3 totals 14 residues. The ends were cut back, 6 bases at V and 3 bases at J, with 11 bases in the middle. The germline V gene has CDR1 SGHTA and CDR2 FQGNSA. CDR3 coding DNA: TGTGCCAGCAGAACCATACTGGACACCGGGGAGCTGTTTTTT. This gives the protein CASRTILDTGELFF.

Ten or more counts support this clonotype. The V call is TRBV2, the J call TRBJ2-5; D possibly corresponds to TRBD1 (5 bases). This CDR3 has 13 residues. V was pared by 6 bases and J by 7 bases, with 15 bases between. Germline V CDR1 and CDR2: SNHLY, FYNNEI. CDR3 region: CASRLGASSTQYF. In DNA form, the CDR3 reads TGTGCCAGCAGGTTAGGGGCGTCCTCGACCCAGTACTTC.

The chain links TRBV7-2 to TRBJ1-2; TRBD1 aligns across 9 bases. V was clipped by 6 bases and J by 1 base; unmatched bases: 9. Per germline, CDR1 SGHTA and CDR2 FQGNSA. The CDR3 is 16 amino acids. CDR3 bases: TGTGCCAGCAGACCCGTAGGGGGACAGGGTAACTATGGCTACACCTTC. This sequence encodes CASRPVGGQGNYGYTF.

The sample holds many counts of this clonotype. V and J are TRBV6-5 and TRBJ2-5; possible D gene TRBD1, 7 bases. This CDR3 comprises 15 residues. Per the germline V gene, CDR1 is MNHEY and CDR2 is SVGAGI. The germline V and J ends were trimmed by 6 bases and 2 bases, with 16 bases remaining between them. CDR3 DNA: TGTGCCAGCAGCAGACAGGGAGGCAATCAAGAGACCCAGTACTTC. The encoded protein is CASSRQGGNQETQYF.

This clonotype showed up just once. V usage is TRBV7-9 and J usage is TRBJ2-5, with D perhaps assigned TRBD1 or TRBD2 (5 bases each). This CDR3 region has 14 residues. V was clipped by 5 bases and J by 2 bases, with 12 bases between them. Germline lookup yields CDR1 SEHNR and CDR2 FQNEAQ (reference sequence). The CDR3, as DNA: TGTGCCAGCAGCGACGGGGCAGTTCAAGAGACCCAGTACTTC. Translation gives CASSDGAVQETQYF.

This clonotype appeared many times. This sequence joins TRBV2 and TRBJ1-1; D is unclear. Germline values: CDR1 SNHLY, CDR2 FYNNEI. The V end lost 3 bases, the J end lost 3 bases, and 8 bases lay between the germline ends. The CDR3 length is 13 residues. Here the CDR3 DNA reads TGTGCCAGCAGTGACGGCGGGTACACTGAAGCTTTCTTT. Translated, it gives CASSDGGYTEAFF.

The chain has TRBV6-5 and TRBJ2-5; D perhaps matches TRBD1 (5 bases). The germline gives CDR1 MNHEY, CDR2 SVGAGI. V shed 5 bases and J shed 3 bases, with 13 bases lying between them. This CDR3 is 14 amino acids long. CDR3 sequence (DNA): TGTGCCAGCAGTCAGACGAAGGGGAAAGAGACCCAGTACTTC. It specifies CASSQTKGKETQYF.

The J gene is TRBJ2-5, the V gene TRBV14, with D perhaps matching TRBD2 (5 bases). This CDR3 is built from 16 residues. The V gene lost 0 bases and the J gene lost 4 bases, with 15 bases spanning the gap. CDR1 SGHDN and CDR2 FVKESK come from the germline V gene. CDR3 loop: CASSQDIGSSAETQYF. The CDR3 DNA is TGTGCCAGCAGCCAAGATATTGGGAGTTCAGCAGAGACCCAGTACTTC.

There are many counts of this clonotype. This chain connects TRBV2 to TRBJ1-2; D might be TRBD1 (6 bases). Germline V gene data show CDR1 as SNHLY and CDR2 as FYNNEI. The CDR3 consists of 11 residues. The germline V and J ends were trimmed by 4 bases and 7 bases, with 7 bases remaining between them. The CDR3 DNA is TGTGCCAGCAGTGCAGGGGCTGGCTACACCTTC. Amino acids: CASSAGAGYTF. The full variable domain, in which reference TRBV2 and TRBJ1-2 provide the parts outside the CDR3, is EPEVTQTPSHQVTQMGQEVILRCVPISNHLYFYWYRQILGQKVEFLVSFYNNEISEKSEIFDDQFSVERPDGSNFTLKIRSTKLEDSAMYFCASSAGAGYTFGSGTRLTVV.

The rearrangement links TRBV3-1 to TRBJ2-7; D not certain. Germline V CDR1 and CDR2: LGHDT, YNNKEL (reference sequence). This CDR3 has 12 residues. V lost 6 bases and J 5 bases, leaving 11 bases between the germline ends. The DNA for the CDR3 is TGTGCCAGCAGTTCCTACAGCGACGAGCAGTACTTC. It codes for CASSSYSDEQYF.

The table lists this clonotype with many counts. J is TRBJ2-5 and V is TRBV10-3; the match to TRBD2 covers 8 bases. After removal of 4 bases from V and 3 bases from J, the junction contained 1 base not matched to a gene. Germline lookup yields CDR1 ENHRY and CDR2 SYGVKD. The CDR3 spans 13 residues. CDR3 DNA: TGTGCCATCAGTGTACTAGCGGAAGAGACCCAGTACTTC. This gives the protein CAISVLAEETQYF.

The chain recombines TRBV4-2 with TRBJ1-3; no reliable D call. V gave up 0 bases and J gave up 0 bases, with 15 bases separating them. Germline assignment: CDR1 LGHNA and CDR2 YNFKEQ. The CDR3 is 18 amino acids. The CDR3 sequence is CASSQDTLGPHSGNTIYF. As DNA, the CDR3 is TGTGCCAGCAGCCAAGATACTCTGGGTCCCCACTCTGGAAACACCATATATTTT.

This clonotype was counted a few times. The rearrangement links TRBV14 to TRBJ2-7; no definite D call. This CDR3 has 13 amino acids. The germline gives CDR1 SGHDN, CDR2 FVKESK. The V end lost 1 base, the J end lost 3 bases, and 7 bases lay between the germline ends. This CDR3 reads CASSQGLDYEQYF. The CDR3 DNA reads as TGTGCCAGCAGCCAAGGTCTAGACTACGAGCAGTACTTC.

This clonotype was seen once. The rearrangement joins TRBV5-1 to TRBJ2-5; D perhaps matches TRBD1 (5 bases). This CDR3 region has 14 residues. Looked up from germline, CDR1 is SGHRS and CDR2 is YFSETQ. Trimming stripped 4 bases from V and 3 bases from J, with 13 bases between. The CDR3 DNA reads TGCGCCAGCAGCACCGACAGAAAAGAAGAGACCCAGTACTTC. This encodes CASSTDRKEETQYF. Based on the CDR3 plus reference TRBV5-1 and TRBJ2-5, the full variable domain is KAGVTQTPRYLIKTRGQQVTLSCSPISGHRSVSWYQQTPGQGLQFLFEYFSETQRNKGNFPGRFSGRQFSNSRSEMNVSTLELGDSALYLCASSTDRKEETQYFGPGTRLLVL.

The sample holds many counts of this clonotype. A junction boundary mismatches the germline segment, possibly from a read error. The chain joins TRBV10-3 to TRBJ1-5; 7 bases are a match to TRBD1. The CDR3 totals 16 residues. The germline gives CDR1 ENHRY, CDR2 SYGVKD. CDR3 residues: CASSPHRGWGNQPQHF. CDR3 nucleotides: TGTGCCAGCAGTCCCCACAGGGGTTGGGGCAATCAGCCCCAGCATTTT.

V usage is TRBV7-2 and J usage is TRBJ1-2; 7 nucleotides align to TRBD1. The V gene end was trimmed by 1 base and the J gene end by 6 bases; junction bases not matched to a gene: 5. The germline V gene has CDR1 SGHTA and CDR2 FQGNSA. The CDR3 totals 14 residues. Written as DNA, the CDR3 is TGTGCCAGCAGCTTAGAGGGGGCGTACCATGGCTACACCTTC. This encodes CASSLEGAYHGYTF.

This clonotype was seen at least ten times. The rearrangement uses TRBV7-6 and TRBJ1-2, with 9 bases aligning to TRBD1. Germline CDR1 reads SGHVS; CDR2 reads FNYEAQ. This CDR3 has 15 amino acids. The ends lost 7 bases at V and 8 bases at J; junction bases unmatched: 14. DNA of the CDR3: TGTGCCAGCACCCTTGGGGGACAGGGTGAGGAAGGCTACACCTTC. Its protein product is CASTLGGQGEEGYTF.

This clonotype was found many times. The J gene is TRBJ1-2, the V gene TRBV20-1, with D hard to call. The CDR3 consists of 13 residues. Germline CDR1 DFQATT, CDR2 SNEGSKA (reference sequence). Trimming cost V 1 base and J 2 bases, with 8 bases left between them. As DNA, the CDR3 is TGCAGTGCTAGAGCAGAAGGGAACTATGGCTACACCTTC. Amino acid sequence: CSARAEGNYGYTF.

This clonotype was counted once. The chain uses TRBV19 and TRBJ1-5, with a weak D call TRBD1 (6 bases). From germline, CDR1 is LNHDA and CDR2 SQIVND (reference sequence). V lost 11 bases, J lost 3 bases, and 26 bases lay in between. This CDR3 has 17 amino acids. The CDR3: CAWSYRTNRDFNQPQHF. The CDR3 region has the DNA TGTGCCTGGAGTTACCGAACAAACAGGGATTTCAATCAGCCCCAGCATTTT.

CDR3 amino acids: CSARPHRDRVDQPQYF. CDR3 DNA: TGCAGTGCTAGACCCCACCGGGACAGGGTAGATCAGCCCCAGTACTTC. J is TRBJ2-5 and V is TRBV20-1; 9 bases are a match to TRBD1. The CDR3 runs to 16 residues. Germline-derived CDR1 and CDR2 are DFQATT and SNEGSKA (reference sequence). Trimming took 2 bases from V and 9 from J; bases not matched to a gene: 16.

This clonotype has more than one count but fewer than ten. The rearrangement uses TRBV20-1 and TRBJ2-7; D call uncertain. Trimming cost V 0 bases and J 7 bases, with 10 bases left between them. The CDR3 has 12 amino acids. Germline V CDR1 and CDR2: DFQATT, SNEGSKA (reference sequence). The CDR3 sequence: CSARDPVTEQYF. CDR3 in DNA: TGCAGTGCTAGAGATCCCGTTACGGAGCAGTACTTC.

This clonotype was recorded a few times. The gene calls are TRBV7-9 and TRBJ2-3, with TRBD2 as a possible D gene (6 bases). This CDR3 has 12 amino acids. Germline CDR1 reads SEHNR; CDR2 reads FQNEAQ (reference sequence). Trimming shortened V by 6 bases and J by 4 bases, and 8 bases separated the two germline ends. The CDR3 loop reads CASRGGADTQYF. The DNA of the CDR3 is TGTGCCAGCAGGGGGGGTGCAGATACGCAGTATTTT.

This clonotype was picked up many times. The chain uses TRBV29-1 and TRBJ2-5; TRBD2 matches at 12 bases. CDR3 size: 15 residues. V dropped 2 bases and J dropped 4; count of bases not matched to a gene: 5. Germline-derived CDR1 and CDR2 are SQVTM and ANQGSEA. The CDR3 DNA follows: TGCAGCGTTGAATGGGCTAGCGGGAGGGCAGAGACCCAGTACTTC. Protein sequence: CSVEWASGRAETQYF.

V and J are TRBV12-3 or TRBV12-4 and TRBJ2-3; TRBD1 is a possible D gene (6 bases). Between the trimmed V and J ends, which lost 5 bases and 10 bases, there was a span of 16 bases. There are 13 residues in the CDR3. The CDR3 DNA reads as TGTGCCAGCAGTGCTCACCAGGGGAATGCGCAGTATTTT. As protein: CASSAHQGNAQYF.